This T cell receptor (beta chain) stems from a study of vaccination effects on CD4 cells after COVID-19. Findings and limits, study-wide: Healthy vaccine recipients' vaccine-induced clones were almost all SARS-CoV-2 mono-reactive.

In the ViraFEST assay, antigen-specific CD4+ clonotypes were identified by expansion after peptide-pool stimulation. When around ten days of culture had elapsed, CD4+ T cells were isolated. Nucleocapsid antibodies were negative in the vaccine recipients, who had never had SARS-CoV-2 infection. Each well held 1.5 million to 2 million PBMC cultured with around 9.4 ug/ml peptides and roughly 9.7 IU/ml IL-2. A half-medium replacement with IL-2 medium was carried out on days 3 and 7. The repertoire was sequenced with immunoSEQ multiplex PCR; TCRdb's copy has only in-frame clones and lacks some. The sample lists tens of thousands of clones, roughly 72% occurring once. Concerning this clone itself: Its antigen is currently unknown.

This specimen was CD4+ T cells from PBMCs cultured with HCoV-229E spike peptides, taken before COVID-19 vaccination. The sequence came from a human donor who received a COVID-19 vaccine.

The CDR3 nucleotides read TGTGCCAGCAGCTTAGAGGGGGGTCCTACCGGGGAGCTGTTTTTT. Translating gives CASSLEGGPTGELFF. V usage is TRBV11-2 and J usage is TRBJ2-2; tentative D call: TRBD2 (6 bases). CDR1 and CDR2 (germline): SGHAT, FQNNGV. V was clipped by 0 bases and J by 5 bases, with 10 bases between them. CDR3 length equals 15 residues.